This T cell receptor (beta chain) was identified during a study of T cell changes during pregnancy in multiple sclerosis. TCRdb keeps only in-frame clones here, not all; method: immunoSEQ multiplex PCR. Of tens of thousands of clones in the sample, about nine tenths are singletons; the top ten hold roughly 0.7%. Germline values: CDR1 SGHKS, CDR2 YYEKEE (reference sequence). The CDR3 length is 12 residues. Trimming stripped 3 bases from V and 8 bases from J, with 11 bases between. This clone occurred once. The material was peripheral blood, obtained in the third trimester of pregnancy. The source is a female donor in good health, enrolled as a control in a pregnancy study. The chain combines TRBV5-5 with TRBJ1-2; TRBD1 is a possible D gene (5 bases). In DNA, the CDR3 is TGTGCCAGCAGCTCCTCGGGACTAGGCTACACCTTC. This gives the protein CASSSSGLGYTF.